The clone carrying this TCR beta chain has only a few counts. Antigen unknown. The CDR3 covers 13 residues. CDR1 is GTSNPN and CDR2 is SVGIG in the germline V gene (reference sequence). V lost 5 bases and J lost 2, with 10 bases in between. This specimen comes from a study of cytomegalovirus exposure and HLA in healthy donors. Vbeta (60) and Jbeta (13) primers were used in the PCR. Assay: immunoSEQ multiplex PCR; the TCRdb copy retains only in-frame clones and omits some. The repertoire includes 95,000 to 100,000 clones, under 85% of them detected once, and 1.5% to 2% sits in the top ten. General observations from the study: TCR beta sequences reportedly predicted the HLA-A and HLA-B alleles of most subjects accurately. The investigators catalogued 164 TCR beta chains as cytomegalovirus-associated.

The chain links TRBV30 to TRBJ1-5; tentative D call: TRBD1 (5 bases). Sequencing was carried out using PBMCs. The sequence came from a woman between 35 and 50 years old in good health and CMV-seronegative. DNA for the CDR3: TGTGCCTGGGCCGACAGACGCAATCAGCCCCAGCATTTT. It translates to CAWADRRNQPQHF. Full variable domain (remainder filled in from reference TRBV30 and TRBJ1-5): SQTIHQWPATLVQPVGSPLSLECTVEGTSNPNLYWYRQAAGRGLQLLFYSVGIGQISSEVPQNLSASRPQDRQFILSSKKLLLSDSGFYLCAWADRRNQPQHFGDGTRLSIL.